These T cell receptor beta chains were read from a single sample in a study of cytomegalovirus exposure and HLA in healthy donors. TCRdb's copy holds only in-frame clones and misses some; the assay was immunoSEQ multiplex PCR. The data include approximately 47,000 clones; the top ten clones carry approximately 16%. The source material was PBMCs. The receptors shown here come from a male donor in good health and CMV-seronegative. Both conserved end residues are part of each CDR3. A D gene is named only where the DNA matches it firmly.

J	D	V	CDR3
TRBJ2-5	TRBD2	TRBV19	CASSPPGLAGETQYF
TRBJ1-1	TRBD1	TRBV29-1	CSVEGGGSTGGTEAFF
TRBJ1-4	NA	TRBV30	CAWSALRGTNEKLFF
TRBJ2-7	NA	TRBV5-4	CASSPMGEDYEQYF
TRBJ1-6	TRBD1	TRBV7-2	CASSPWTGEGTPLHF
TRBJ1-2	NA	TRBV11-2	CASSPGGAAYGYTF
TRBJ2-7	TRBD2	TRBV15	CATSSVTGWLAGNEQYF
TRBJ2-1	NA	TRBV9	CASSAQTGGVEQFF
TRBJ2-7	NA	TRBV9	CASSSRKAAYEQYF
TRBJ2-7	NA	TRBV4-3	CASSQTVQGRDEQYF
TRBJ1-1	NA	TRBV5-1	CASSLVSLGSEAFF
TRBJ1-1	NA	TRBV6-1	CASSLGDGQQAFF
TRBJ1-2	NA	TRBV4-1	CASSHTPGRGAGYTF
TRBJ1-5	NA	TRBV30	CAGGDSNQPQHF
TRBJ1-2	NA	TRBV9	CASSPLGAYGYTF
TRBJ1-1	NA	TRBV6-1	CASSENMLRMNTEAFF
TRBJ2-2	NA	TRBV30	CAWGAAPTGELFF